These 9 T cell receptor beta chains originate from one sample sequenced in a study of cytomegalovirus exposure and HLA in healthy donors. The PCR made use of 60 Vbeta and 13 Jbeta primers. TCRdb's table, derived via immunoSEQ multiplex PCR, lists solely in-frame clones and lacks some. The sample lists under 200,000 clones, 80% to 90% seen once, with 1.5% to 2% in the top ten. The sample consisted of PBMCs. The receptor source for this set is a woman aged 18-29 years in good health and CMV-seronegative.

The chain joins TRBV7-6 to TRBJ1-6; 11 bases agree with TRBD1. V lost 2 bases, J lost 0 bases, and 9 bases stayed unmatched. The CDR3 contains 20 residues. Per the germline V gene, CDR1 is SGHVS and CDR2 is FNYEAQ. CDR3 loop: CASSLSTGTGGSSYNSPLHF. The CDR3 DNA is TGTGCCAGCAGCTTATCGACCGGGACAGGGGGGAGCTCCTATAATTCACCCCTCCACTTT. Full variable domain (missing parts from reference TRBV7-6 and TRBJ1-6): GAGVSQSPRYKVTKRGQDVALRCDPISGHVSLYWYRQALGQGPEFLTYFNYEAQQDKSGLPNDRFSAERPEGSISTLTIQRTEQRDSAMYRCASSLSTGTGGSSYNSPLHFGNGTRLTVT.

The chain joins TRBV10-1 to TRBJ2-3, with D maybe TRBD2 (5 bases). V was pared by 10 bases and J by 0 bases, with 20 bases between. Germline V gene sequence: CDR1 WNHNN, CDR2 SYGVQD (reference sequence). The CDR3 is 16 amino acids. In nucleotides, the CDR3 is TGCGCCACCATTTTTTTGGGAGCGCAGAGCACAGATACGCAGTATTTT. Its protein is CATIFLGAQSTDTQYF.

As concerns this clone: The sample has other DNA sequences that encode this CDR3 too. This chain uses TRBV10-3 with TRBJ2-7; 9 positions agree with TRBD1. This CDR3 comprises 16 residues. Losses at the gene ends were 3 bases for V and 2 bases for J; bases not matched to a gene: 8. Germline lookup yields CDR1 ENHRY and CDR2 SYGVKD. CDR3 loop: CAISEVTGGPPYEQYF. The CDR3 bases are TGTGCCATCAGTGAAGTCACAGGGGGCCCACCCTACGAGCAGTACTTC.

The J gene is TRBJ2-2, the V gene TRBV4-1, with TRBD1 matching 8 bases. Germline-derived CDR1 and CDR2 are MGHRA and YSYEKL. V lost 4 bases and J lost 2; bases outside the gene matches: 9. The CDR3 length is 17 residues. The CDR3: CASSRIPGQANTGELFF. The CDR3 DNA reads TGCGCCAGCAGCCGGATTCCGGGACAGGCTAACACCGGGGAGCTGTTTTTT.

This chain links TRBV9 with TRBJ2-7; TRBD2 matches 10 bases. Germline lookup yields CDR1 SGDLS and CDR2 YYNGEE. This CDR3 is built from 17 residues. Trimming took 0 bases from V and 6 from J; bases not matched to a gene: 12. CDR3 protein: CASSVGLLTSGIPEQYF. The CDR3 nucleotides are TGTGCCAGCAGCGTAGGGTTGTTAACTAGCGGGATACCCGAGCAGTACTTC.

This clone was detected a few times. DNA for the CDR3: TGTGCCTGGGTGGGGGGTTCCAGCTCTGGAAACACCATATATTTT. Its protein is CAWVGGSSSGNTIYF. This sequence joins TRBV30 and TRBJ1-3; possible D gene TRBD1, 5 bases. The germline V gene has CDR1 GTSNPN and CDR2 SVGIG (reference sequence). V was trimmed by 5 bases and J by 0 bases, leaving 14 bases between them. The CDR3 has 15 residues.

Remarks on this clone: Additional DNA sequences in this sample encode the identical CDR3. This chain connects TRBV5-1 to TRBJ2-7, with D perhaps matching TRBD1 (5 bases). The CDR3 runs 15 residues. Per the germline V gene, CDR1 is SGHRS and CDR2 is YFSETQ. V was clipped by 2 bases and J by 0 bases, with 12 bases between them. In nucleotides, the CDR3 is TGCGCCAGCAGCTTAACCTTAGGGGACTCCTACGAGCAGTACTTC. Translated, it gives CASSLTLGDSYEQYF.

The rearrangement uses TRBV6-5 and TRBJ1-1; TRBD1 is a possible D gene (6 bases). Germline V gene data show CDR1 as MNHEY and CDR2 as SVGAGI. V lost 2 bases, J lost 4 bases, and 17 bases lay in between. This CDR3 contains 16 residues. CDR3 sequence: CASSYTRQVSSTEAFF. The DNA of the CDR3 is TGTGCCAGCAGTTACACCAGACAGGTCTCGAGCACTGAAGCTTTCTTT.

The rearrangement uses TRBV10-2 and TRBJ2-7; D may be TRBD1 (5 bases). V was clipped by 3 bases and J by 4 bases, with 7 bases between them. Looked up from germline, CDR1 is WSHSY and CDR2 is SAAADI. There are 12 residues in the CDR3. Here the CDR3 reads CASSDQGYEQYF. CDR3 in DNA: TGCGCCAGCAGTGACCAGGGTTACGAGCAGTACTTC.